The next 19 T cell receptor beta chains were all read from a single sample in a study of T-cell memory formation after mild COVID-19. TCRdb re-called the 5' RACE reads through MiXCR, storing one row per CDR3 protein. Of some 210,000 distinct CDR3 sequences in the sample, about 18% were seen once. Sequenced material: PBMCs or a T cell subset sorted from them (not recorded which). The source of these receptors is an adult woman who had mild COVID-19 (a few samples of this study predate the infection). Cell type and time point are not known.

There are a few counts of this clonotype. The chain combines TRBV7-9 with TRBJ1-2, with unresolved D. Between the trimmed V and J ends, which lost 0 bases and 5 bases, there was a span of 10 bases. This CDR3 comprises 14 residues. Germline V gives CDR1 SEHNR, CDR2 FQNEAQ (reference sequence). DNA for the CDR3: TGTGCCAGCAGCTTAGCAGGGATAGGGTATGGCTACACCTTC. This sequence encodes CASSLAGIGYGYTF.

This clonotype was seen a handful of times. The genes are TRBV6-6 and TRBJ2-1, with 8 bases identical to TRBD1. The CDR3 covers 13 residues. Trimming removed 6 bases from V and 5 bases from J; junction bases left unmatched: 3. The germline V gene has CDR1 MNHNY and CDR2 SVGAGI (reference sequence). CDR3 sequence reads: CASSQQGDNEQFF. In DNA, the CDR3 is TGTGCCAGCAGCCAACAGGGGGACAATGAGCAGTTCTTC.

This clonotype was observed a few times. The rearrangement uses TRBV19 and TRBJ1-6; possible D gene TRBD1, 6 bases. The germline V gene has CDR1 LNHDA and CDR2 SQIVND (reference sequence). Trimming pared 3 bases from V and 14 bases from J, leaving 17 bases between. The CDR3 spans 14 residues. The CDR3 coding sequence is TGTGCCAGTAGTATCCGGGGGACACCCGGTTCCCTCCACTTT. Its protein is CASSIRGTPGSLHF.

This clonotype has ten or more counts. The rearrangement uses TRBV5-1 and TRBJ2-1; 11 bases fit TRBD2. Germline V CDR1 and CDR2: SGHRS, YFSETQ. J gave up 8 bases and V 4 bases, and 11 bases lay outside the gene matches. The CDR3 sequence is 16 residues long. The CDR3 sequence is CASSLIAGGPTDEQFF. CDR3 bases: TGCGCCAGCAGCCTCATAGCGGGAGGGCCCACGGATGAGCAGTTCTTC.

The V call is TRBV5-1, the J call TRBJ1-4; 7 nucleotides match TRBD1. CDR3 length: 14 amino acids. Germline trimming cut 4 bases from V and 13 bases from J; bases unmatched to any gene: 13. CDR1 is SGHRS and CDR2 is YFSETQ in the germline V gene. This CDR3 reads CASSQGGVSTGLFF. CDR3 sequence (DNA): TGCGCCAGCAGCCAGGGGGGGGTATCGACGGGACTGTTTTTT.

This clonotype was counted at least ten times. The chain carries TRBV20-1 and TRBJ2-7; 10 positions match TRBD2. The CDR3 loop spans 14 amino acids. J gave up 5 bases and V 2 bases, and 6 bases lay outside the gene matches. Germline CDR1 reads DFQATT; CDR2 reads SNEGSKA (reference sequence). CDR3 sequence: CSARRSGRSHEQYF. CDR3 coding DNA: TGCAGTGCTAGACGTAGCGGGAGGTCACACGAGCAGTACTTC.

This clonotype was detected only a few times. The V call is TRBV29-1, the J call TRBJ2-3; D unresolved. Trimming took off 1 base at V and 0 bases at J, with 11 bases between the two ends. Looked up from germline, CDR1 is SQVTM and CDR2 is ANQGSEA. This CDR3 region has 15 residues. CDR3 sequence (DNA): TGCAGCGTTGAAGCCGCCGGTTCGAGCACAGATACGCAGTATTTT. Its protein product is CSVEAAGSSTDTQYF.

This clonotype was detected only a few times. At one end, the junction sequence differs from germline, possibly due to a read error. The rearrangement uses TRBV12-3 or TRBV12-4 and TRBJ2-7; 12 bases map to TRBD2. The CDR3 contains 18 residues. CDR3 in DNA: TGTGCCAGCAGCCACCCGCCCCGGACTAGCGGGATCTCCCACGAGCAGTACTTC. Amino acid sequence: CASSHPPRTSGISHEQYF.

The genes are TRBV20-1 and TRBJ2-7; 7 nucleotides line up with TRBD1. Per the germline V gene, CDR1 is DFQATT and CDR2 is SNEGSKA (reference sequence). CDR3 length: 18 amino acids. V lost 6 bases to trimming and J lost 0 bases; unmatched junction nucleotides: 20. The CDR3 loop is CSAEGRLRGQPRSYEQYF. In nucleotides, the CDR3 is TGCAGTGCAGAGGGGCGCTTAAGGGGACAGCCGCGCTCCTACGAGCAGTACTTC.

The V and J genes are TRBV7-2 and TRBJ2-1; 8 nucleotides match TRBD1. The V gene's germline CDR1 is SGHTA and CDR2 FQGNSA. This CDR3 has 15 residues. V lost 3 bases and J lost 5; bases outside the gene matches: 6. Here the CDR3 reads CASSLDRATHNEQFF. In DNA form, the CDR3 reads TGTGCCAGCAGCTTGGACAGGGCCACCCACAATGAGCAGTTCTTC. The whole variable domain, filled in from reference TRBV7-2 and TRBJ2-1, reads GAGVSQSPSNKVTEKGKDVELRCDPISGHTALYWYRQSLGQGLEFLIYFQGNSAPDKSGLPSDRFSAERTGGSVSTLTIQRTQQEDSAVYLCASSLDRATHNEQFFGPGTRLTVL.

The J gene is TRBJ2-2, the V gene TRBV5-4; D perhaps matches TRBD2 (5 bases). The CDR3 has 16 amino acids. Trimming left V 2 bases short and J 5 bases short, with 16 bases between. CDR1 is SGHNT and CDR2 is YYREEE in the germline V gene (reference sequence). The CDR3 region has the DNA TGTGCCAGCAGCTTTAAACTGGTAGGAGGTACCGGGGAGCTGTTTTTT. It codes for CASSFKLVGGTGELFF.

The table lists this clonotype with a few counts. This rearrangement joins TRBV12-3 or TRBV12-4 to TRBJ1-2; D is possibly TRBD1 (5 bases). Between the trimmed V and J ends, which lost 1 base and 5 bases, there was a span of 14 bases. The CDR3 contains 15 residues. CDR3 amino acids: CASSLGQGGPYGYTF. For the CDR3, the DNA is TGTGCCAGCAGTTTAGGGCAGGGAGGGCCTTATGGCTACACCTTC.

The J gene is TRBJ2-1, the V gene TRBV6-2 or TRBV6-3, with 10 bases that match TRBD2. The V gene's germline CDR1 is MNHEY and CDR2 SVGEGT. The CDR3 contains 23 residues. The V and J ends lost 6 bases and 7 bases, in that order; junction bases with no gene match: 33. In nucleotides, the CDR3 is TGTGCCAGCAGCCAACGGGTCCCCGACCCGCTTCGGAGTAAGCGGGAGGGCCCTAATGAGCAGTTCTTC. It encodes CASSQRVPDPLRSKREGPNEQFF.

This clonotype occurred many times. The V gene is TRBV7-9, the J gene TRBJ1-1, with no clear D. Germline V gene sequence: CDR1 SEHNR, CDR2 FQNEAQ (reference sequence). CDR3 length: 13 amino acids. V gave up 5 bases and J gave up 1 base, with 8 bases separating them. CDR3 sequence: CASSGLPNTEAFF. Written as DNA, the CDR3 is TGTGCCAGCAGCGGACTGCCGAACACTGAAGCTTTCTTT.

The rearrangement links TRBV5-1 to TRBJ2-5, with 10 bases identical to TRBD1. Germline CDR1 reads SGHRS; CDR2 reads YFSETQ. With V trimmed by 5 bases and J by 3 bases, 7 bases remained unmatched. The CDR3 loop spans 15 amino acids. The CDR3 loop reads CASSNHGTGEETQYF. The CDR3 DNA reads TGCGCCAGCAGTAACCACGGGACAGGGGAAGAGACCCAGTACTTC.

The J gene is TRBJ2-5, the V gene TRBV20-1; D gene uncertain. The V end was cut by 6 bases, the J end by 2 bases, with 16 bases between. The germline V gene encodes CDR1 DFQATT and CDR2 SNEGSKA (reference sequence). CDR3 size: 14 residues. The CDR3 sequence is CSAGGMRRQETQYF. CDR3 in DNA: TGCAGTGCAGGCGGAATGCGGCGGCAAGAGACCCAGTACTTC.

This clonotype was seen a handful of times. This chain uses TRBV18 with TRBJ1-1; D not certain. V lost 3 bases to trimming and J lost 0 bases, with 14 bases between them. The CDR3 is 16 amino acids. CDR1 is KGHSH and CDR2 is LQKENI in the germline V gene. CDR3 sequence (DNA): TGTGCCAGCTCACCTCTAGACCATATCGTGAACACTGAAGCTTTCTTT. This sequence encodes CASSPLDHIVNTEAFF.

This clonotype appeared many times. The gene calls are TRBV7-8 and TRBJ2-3; D gene uncertain. The V end lost 1 base, the J end lost 2 bases, and 10 bases lay between the germline ends. Germline CDR1 SGHVS, CDR2 FQNEAQ. CDR3 size: 15 residues. The CDR3 reads CASSLVIGFTDTQYF. CDR3 coding DNA: TGTGCCAGCAGCTTAGTTATCGGTTTCACAGATACGCAGTATTTT.

V usage is TRBV7-9 and J usage is TRBJ2-1; 8 positions match TRBD1. Germline CDR1 and CDR2: SEHNR and FQNEAQ (reference sequence). The CDR3 extends over 19 amino acids. V was clipped by 4 bases and J by 10 bases; unmatched bases: 24. The DNA of the CDR3 is TGTGCCAGCAGCTCCCGAAGGACAGGGCTGACTCGATCTTGGTTGGAGCAGTTCTTC. This sequence encodes CASSSRRTGLTRSWLEQFF.